This T cell receptor (beta chain) was recovered during a study of blood T cell repertoires in COVID-19. About the research overall: Sites in the United States, Italy and Spain provided acute and convalescent COVID-19 samples.

Original methodology: Amplification from reference gene primers served as the basis for estimated nucleated cell counts. Here immunoSEQ multiplex PCR was the method, and the copy in TCRdb shows in-frame clones only, minus some. V and J calls and clone size are copied from that table; D and trimming were computed from the DNA. The sample has around 100,000 clones; around 86% are singletons. Germline values: CDR1 MNHNS, CDR2 SASEGT. The CDR3 runs 14 residues. The germline V and J ends were trimmed by 1 base and 3 bases, with 10 bases remaining between them. The specimen sequenced was peripheral blood. The TCR was taken from an older man with acute or convalescent COVID-19. The V gene is TRBV6-1, the J gene TRBJ2-7, with D uncertain. Written as DNA, the CDR3 is TGTGCCAGCAGTGAAGTCTCAGGTCTCTACGAGCAGTACTTC. It is translated as CASSEVSGLYEQYF.